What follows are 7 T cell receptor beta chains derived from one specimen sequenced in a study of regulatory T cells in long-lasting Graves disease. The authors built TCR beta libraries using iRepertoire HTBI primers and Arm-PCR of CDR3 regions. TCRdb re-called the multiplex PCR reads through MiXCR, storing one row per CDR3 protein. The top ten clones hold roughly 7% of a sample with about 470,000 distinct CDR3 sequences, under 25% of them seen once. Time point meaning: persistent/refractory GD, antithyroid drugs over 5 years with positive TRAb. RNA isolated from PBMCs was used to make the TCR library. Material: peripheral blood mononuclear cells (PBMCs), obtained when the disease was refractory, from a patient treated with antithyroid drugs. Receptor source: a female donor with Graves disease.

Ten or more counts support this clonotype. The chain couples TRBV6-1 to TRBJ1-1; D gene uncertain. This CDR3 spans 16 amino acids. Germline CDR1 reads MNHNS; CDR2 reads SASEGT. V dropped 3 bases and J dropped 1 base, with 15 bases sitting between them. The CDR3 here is CASSETPFQRNTEAFF. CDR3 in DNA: TGTGCCAGCAGTGAGACACCCTTCCAGAGGAACACTGAAGCTTTCTTT.

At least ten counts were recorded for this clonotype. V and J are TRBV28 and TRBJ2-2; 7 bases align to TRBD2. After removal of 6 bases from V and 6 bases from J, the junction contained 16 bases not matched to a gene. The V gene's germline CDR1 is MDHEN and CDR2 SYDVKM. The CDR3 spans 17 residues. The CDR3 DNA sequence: TGTGCCAGCAGGAAAAAAAGGGAGGGCGGAGGCGCCGGGGAGCTGTTTTTT. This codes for CASRKKREGGGAGELFF.

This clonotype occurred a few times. The CDR3 reads CASSMGRGEGYTF. CDR3 bases: TGTGCCAGTAGTATGGGCAGGGGGGAAGGCTACACCTTC. The chain links TRBV19 to TRBJ1-2, with TRBD1 matching over 7 bases. V lost 3 bases, J lost 8 bases, and 6 bases stayed unmatched. This CDR3 comprises 13 residues. Germline loops: CDR1 LNHDA, CDR2 SQIVND (reference sequence). Variable domain in full (rest from reference TRBV19 and TRBJ1-2): DGGITQSPKYLFRKEGQNVTLSCEQNLNHDAMYWYRQDPGQGLRLIYYSQIVNDFQKGDIAEGYSVSREKKESFPLTVTSAQKNPTAFYLCASSMGRGEGYTFGSGTRLTVV.

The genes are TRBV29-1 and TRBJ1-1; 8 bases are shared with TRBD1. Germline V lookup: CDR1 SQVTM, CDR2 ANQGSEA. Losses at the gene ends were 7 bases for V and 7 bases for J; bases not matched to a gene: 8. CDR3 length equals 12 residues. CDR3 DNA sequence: TGCAGCGCCCACGGACAGGGAGTTGAAGCTTTCTTT. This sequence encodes CSAHGQGVEAFF.

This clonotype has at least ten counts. The CDR3 DNA is TGTGCCAGCAGTAAGGGCTACATGGACTCCTACGAGCAGTACTTC. This sequence encodes CASSKGYMDSYEQYF. The chain is built from TRBV6-1 and TRBJ2-7; D is unclear. The CDR3 sequence is 15 residues long. Germline V lookup: CDR1 MNHNS, CDR2 SASEGT. V was shortened by 5 bases and J by 0 bases, with 14 bases between the two germline ends.

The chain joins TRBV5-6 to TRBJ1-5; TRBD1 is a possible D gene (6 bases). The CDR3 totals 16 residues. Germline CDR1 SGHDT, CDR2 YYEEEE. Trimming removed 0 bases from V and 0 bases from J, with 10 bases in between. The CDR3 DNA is TGTGCCAGCAGCTTGGCCATACAGGGTAGCAATCAGCCCCAGCATTTT. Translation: CASSLAIQGSNQPQHF.

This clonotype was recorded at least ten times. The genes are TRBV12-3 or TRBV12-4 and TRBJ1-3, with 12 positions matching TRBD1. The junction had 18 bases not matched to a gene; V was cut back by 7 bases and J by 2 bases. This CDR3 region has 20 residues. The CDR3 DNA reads TGTGCCAGCACCGTAACCCCCGGGACAGGGGGCTGGTACGCTGGAAACACCATATATTTT. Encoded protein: CASTVTPGTGGWYAGNTIYF.